This TCR beta chain derives from a study of cytomegalovirus exposure and HLA in healthy donors (dated by TCRdb to about 2017). Regarding the research as a whole: The 666 repertoires of the first cohort and the roughly 120 validation repertoires were produced on the same platform, according to a later analysis. The study aimed to test whether cataloging public T cell receptors could reveal signatures of past pathogen exposure. A separate validation cohort of 100 to 150 different subjects was used in addition to the roughly 700-subject first cohort. High-throughput TCR immunosequencing, statistical association of individual TCRs with disease status, and machine learning were combined to predict cytomegalovirus infection status. What the authors observed across the whole study: The study gave a list of some 150 TCR beta chains associated with cytomegalovirus. Subsequent analysis determined that TCRs grouped into clusters in the first cohort also showed a tendency toward co-occurrence across the roughly 110 validation repertoires, and roughly 94% of cluster scores exceeded 0. A few of the identified cytomegalovirus-associated TCR beta chains were confirmed in vitro to be specific for cytomegalovirus antigens. The authors suggested that the approach could potentially be extended to other disease states and immunological phenotypes. The classifier was reported to diagnose cytomegalovirus status with high specificity and sensitivity in both the original cohort and the validation cohort. Most TCR sequences were seen in very few donors, while some public TCRs were found in many individuals. A later analysis lacked HLA typing for the validation cohort, so it scored co-occurrence in that cohort across all 110 or so repertoires.

The donors belonged to the validation cohort of about 110 subjects, which was separate from the roughly 700-subject first cohort. Germline trimming amounts to 1 base on V and 2 bases on J, with 4 as the count of junction bases outside the gene matches. The CDR1 and CDR2 encoded by the germline V gene (reference sequence) are PRHDT and FYEKMQ. Its CDR3 holds 16 amino acids, cysteine through phenylalanine. CDR3 DNA only is kept here, 48 bases in frame from base 1. Note on this clone: What this receptor recognizes is not known. Base qualities are missing; no much larger clone stands one base away.

The method behind the library was the immunoSEQ multiplex PCR assay. The original pipeline was this. A statistical classification framework was built for diagnosing cytomegalovirus status from the catalog of TCR beta chain sequences. Held by TCRdb, this immuneACCESS table contains in-frame sequences only and omits some clones. Under half of the omission traces to an unresolved V gene where checked; the cause of the rest is unknown. That table is the source of V, J and clone size, and D and trimming were worked out from the DNA. The table for this sample lists over 100,000 clones; roughly 91% of them were counted only once. Around 3.1% of the sample lies in the top ten.

Sequencing was carried out using PBMCs. The clonotype originates from a man aged 25 to 45 in good health and CMV-seronegative. This receptor chain uses TRBV13 and TRBJ2-1, with 8 bases in between that match TRBD1. The CDR3 protein: CASSLDPGQAYNEQFF. In nucleotide form, the sequence is TGTGCCAGCAGCTTAGACCCGGGACAGGCCTACAATGAGCAGTTCTTC.